The 7 T cell receptor beta chains given below trace back to one sample, sequenced in a study of early T cells in non-severe SARS-CoV-2 infection. One entry per CDR3 protein results from TCRdb running MiXCR on the 5' RACE reads. The sample shows tens of thousands of distinct CDR3 sequences, 5% to 6.5% of them seen only once. Sequences were obtained from whole blood. These receptor sequences come from an adult who was a healthcare worker with PCR-confirmed SARS-CoV-2 infection or an uninfected control (not recorded which).

This clonotype was observed at least ten times. V usage is TRBV7-9 and J usage is TRBJ1-1; D is possibly TRBD1 (5 bases). V was cut by 0 bases and J by 1 base, with 9 bases left in between. Germline V lookup: CDR1 SEHNR, CDR2 FQNEAQ (reference sequence). The CDR3 covers 15 residues. CDR3 region: CASSLASGGNTEAFF. In DNA form, the CDR3 reads TGTGCCAGCAGCTTAGCTAGTGGGGGGAACACTGAAGCTTTCTTT.

This clonotype showed up many times. The rearrangement uses TRBV6-1 and TRBJ1-1; D may be TRBD1 (5 bases). V lost 7 bases and J 3 bases, leaving 18 bases between the germline ends. Germline CDR1 is MNHNS and CDR2 is SASEGT. The CDR3 sequence is 15 residues long. The chain's CDR3 is CASKEGPMRDTEAFF. The CDR3 DNA reads TGTGCCAGCAAGGAGGGACCGATGCGAGACACTGAAGCTTTCTTT.

By share, this clonotype ranks as medium-sized (0.01 to 0.1%). The rearrangement joins TRBV12-3 or TRBV12-4 to TRBJ1-1; D unclear. Trimming stripped 1 base from V and 5 bases from J, with 14 bases between. The length of the CDR3 is 15 residues. CDR3 sequence reads: CASSLGGIGRTEAFF. CDR3 sequence (DNA): TGTGCCAGCAGTTTAGGAGGTATTGGAAGAACTGAAGCTTTCTTT.

This clonotype has at least ten counts. This chain connects TRBV3-1 to TRBJ1-5; unclear D gene. Germline values: CDR1 LGHDT, CDR2 YNNKEL (reference sequence). V was clipped by 1 base and J by 0 bases, with 10 bases between them. There are 16 residues in the CDR3. In DNA, the CDR3 is TGTGCCAGCAGCCAAGCCCAACCTAATAGCAATCAGCCCCAGCATTTT. This translates into CASSQAQPNSNQPQHF. Variable domain in full (rest from reference TRBV3-1 and TRBJ1-5): DTAVSQTPKYLVTQMGNDKSIKCEQNLGHDTMYWYKQDSKKFLKIMFSYNNKELIINETVPNRFSPKSPDKAHLNLHINSLELGDSAVYFCASSQAQPNSNQPQHFGDGTRLSIL.

In its sample, this clonotype was seen many times. Here the CDR3 reads CASSPMGSGEFTYNEQFF. CDR3 DNA: TGTGCCAGCAGCCCAATGGGTAGCGGGGAGTTCACCTACAATGAGCAGTTCTTC. V is TRBV7-9 and J is TRBJ2-1; 8 nucleotides agree with TRBD2. The germline gives CDR1 SEHNR, CDR2 FQNEAQ (reference sequence). J lost 2 bases, V lost 5 bases, and 14 bases had no gene match. CDR3 length equals 18 residues.

This clonotype appeared many times. The chain employs TRBV6-2 or TRBV6-3 and TRBJ2-4; D perhaps matches TRBD2 (5 bases). Germline values: CDR1 MNHEY, CDR2 SVGEGT. The length of the CDR3 is 14 residues. Trimming cost V 0 bases and J 9 bases, with 12 bases left between them. DNA of the CDR3: TGTGCCAGCAGTTACTCGGTCGAGGGCGGCATTCAGTACTTC. This translates into CASSYSVEGGIQYF.

This clonotype was seen a few times. V usage is TRBV30 and J usage is TRBJ2-3; 7 bases line up with TRBD1. V shed 2 bases, J shed 4 bases, and the junction held 9 bases outside the gene matches. The V gene's germline CDR1 is GTSNPN and CDR2 SVGIG (reference sequence). The CDR3 totals 15 residues. The CDR3 nucleotides are TGTGCCTGGAGTCTAGGGACAGCAGAGGCAGATACGCAGTATTTT. Its protein product is CAWSLGTAEADTQYF.